A selection of T cell receptor beta chains follows, all from one sample in a study of blood T cell repertoires in COVID-19. Some clones are missing from TCRdb's copy, which holds only in-frame ones; the method was immunoSEQ multiplex PCR. The data show about 68,000 clones, with roughly 80% seen just once and approximately 8.8% held by the top ten. Sequencing was carried out using peripheral blood. All receptors derive from a man aged 45-65 years with active COVID-19. Each CDR3 is given with its conserved first and last residue. The D gene is left open where the match is weak. A row's size may be missing; if present it is once, few, many or a size class.

cdr3_length d_call clone_size j_call v_call cdr3_nt cdr3_aa
19 TRBD2 NA TRBJ2-1 TRBV7-2 TGTGCCAGCAGCTTAGTAGGGACTAGCGGGTGGAGCTCCTACAATGAGCAGTTCTTC CASSLVGTSGWSSYNEQFF
13 TRBD1 NA TRBJ1-1 TRBV2 TGTGCCAGCAGCGTTGGACAGGGTATTGAAGCTTTCTTT CASSVGQGIEAFF
15 TRBD1 NA TRBJ2-2 TRBV7-2 TGTGCCAGCAGCTGGACAGGGGGCGTCACCGGGGAGCTGTTTTTT CASSWTGGVTGELFF
11 TRBD1 NA TRBJ2-7 TRBV29-1 TGCAGCGTCGGGACAGTCGACGAGCAGTACTTC CSVGTVDEQYF
16 NA few TRBJ1-6 TRBV3-1/TRBV3-2 TGTGCCAGCAGCCAAACAGGGAGCTCCTATAATTCACCCCTCCACTTT CASSQTGSSYNSPLHF
14 TRBD1 NA TRBJ1-6 TRBV2 TGTGCCAGCAGTGCGACAGGGCATAATTCACCCCTCCACTTT CASSATGHNSPLHF
11 NA NA TRBJ1-2 TRBV28 TGTGCCAGCAGGTCAGGGTTCGGCTACACCTTC CASRSGFGYTF
11 NA NA TRBJ2-3 TRBV20-1 TGCAGTGGGCTAGCGTGGGATACGCAGTATTTT CSGLAWDTQYF
17 NA NA TRBJ1-2 TRBV10-2 TGCGCCAGCAGTGAGTCGAGGCGGGGGCCGCCCGATAATGGCTACACCTTC CASSESRRGPPDNGYTF
14 TRBD1 once TRBJ2-1 TRBV5-1 TGCGCCAGCAGCTTCTTACAGGGGGGAACTGAGCAGTTCTTC CASSFLQGGTEQFF
12 NA NA TRBJ1-2 TRBV29-1 TGCAGCGTTGAAAACCAGAACTATGGCTACACCTTC CSVENQNYGYTF
13 NA NA TRBJ1-1 TRBV6-5 TGTGCCAGCAGTTACGGCCAGTACACTGAAGCTTTCTTT CASSYGQYTEAFF
13 TRBD1 NA TRBJ1-2 TRBV6-6 TGTGCCAGCAGTCTGACAGGGGACTATGGCTACACCTTC CASSLTGDYGYTF
15 NA NA TRBJ2-7 TRBV19 TGTGCCAGTCAGTCTCGGAGCCTTTCCTCCTACGAGCAGTACTTC CASQSRSLSSYEQYF
14 NA NA TRBJ1-6 TRBV18 TGTGCCAGCTCAGAAGACGGCGGTGGGTCACCCCTCCACTTT CASSEDGGGSPLHF
13 TRBD2 NA TRBJ2-3 TRBV2 TGTGCCAGCGGGGGACTAGCGGGAGAAGCGCAGTATTTT CASGGLAGEAQYF
15 TRBD2 once TRBJ2-7 TRBV4-1 TGCGCCAGCAGCCAAACTGCGGGGGGACCCTACGAGCAGTACTTC CASSQTAGGPYEQYF
14 NA NA TRBJ1-4 TRBV30 TGTGCCGGTACCTCGGGGGCAACTAATGAAAAACTGTTTTTT CAGTSGATNEKLFF
16 TRBD1 few TRBJ2-7 TRBV10-3 TGTGCCATCAGTGAAGGACGGGGACAGGGGGCGACCGAGCAGTACTTC CAISEGRGQGATEQYF
15 TRBD1 once TRBJ1-3 TRBV7-2 TGTGCCAGCAGCAGTGGAGGACAGGGTCCCAACACCATATATTTT CASSSGGQGPNTIYF
13 TRBD2 NA TRBJ2-1 TRBV29-1 TGCAGCGGCTCCCCCGGGGGGGTAAGTGAGCAGTTCTTC CSGSPGGVSEQFF
16 NA NA TRBJ2-2 TRBV5-1 TGCGCCAGCAGCTTGGCTCCCTCCCGAGGGTCGGGGGAGCTGTTTTTT CASSLAPSRGSGELFF
14 NA NA TRBJ1-2 TRBV18 TGTGCCAGCTCACCAGACAGTCTCAACTATGGCTACACCTTC CASSPDSLNYGYTF
15 TRBD2 NA TRBJ2-3 TRBV18 TGTGCCAGCCAAACGACTAGCGGGAAATCAGATACGCAGTATTTT CASQTTSGKSDTQYF
18 NA NA TRBJ2-3 TRBV10-3 TGTGCCATCAGTCTTACGGGAGTCTTAGGAGGTAGCACAGATACGCAGTATTTT CAISLTGVLGGSTDTQYF
14 TRBD2 NA TRBJ2-7 TRBV7-2 TGTGCCAGCAGCCCGTGGGACTATTCCTACGAGCAGTACTTC CASSPWDYSYEQYF
14 NA NA TRBJ1-1 TRBV19 TGTGCCAGTAGTATTACCCACGGGAACACTGAAGCTTTCTTT CASSITHGNTEAFF
13 NA NA TRBJ2-1 TRBV4-2 TGTGCCAGCAGCCTATTCTTAGACAATGAGCAGTTCTTC CASSLFLDNEQFF
12 NA NA TRBJ1-1 TRBV7-8 TGTGCCAGCAGCTTAGGCTCGGGTGAAGCTTTCTTT CASSLGSGEAFF
13 TRBD1 NA TRBJ1-5 TRBV19 TGTGCCAGTGGACAGGGCCCGGATCAGCCCCAGCATTTT CASGQGPDQPQHF
13 NA NA TRBJ1-1 TRBV12-3/TRBV12-4 TGTGCCAGCAATGGGTTACAGGGATCTGAAGCTTTCTTT CASNGLQGSEAFF